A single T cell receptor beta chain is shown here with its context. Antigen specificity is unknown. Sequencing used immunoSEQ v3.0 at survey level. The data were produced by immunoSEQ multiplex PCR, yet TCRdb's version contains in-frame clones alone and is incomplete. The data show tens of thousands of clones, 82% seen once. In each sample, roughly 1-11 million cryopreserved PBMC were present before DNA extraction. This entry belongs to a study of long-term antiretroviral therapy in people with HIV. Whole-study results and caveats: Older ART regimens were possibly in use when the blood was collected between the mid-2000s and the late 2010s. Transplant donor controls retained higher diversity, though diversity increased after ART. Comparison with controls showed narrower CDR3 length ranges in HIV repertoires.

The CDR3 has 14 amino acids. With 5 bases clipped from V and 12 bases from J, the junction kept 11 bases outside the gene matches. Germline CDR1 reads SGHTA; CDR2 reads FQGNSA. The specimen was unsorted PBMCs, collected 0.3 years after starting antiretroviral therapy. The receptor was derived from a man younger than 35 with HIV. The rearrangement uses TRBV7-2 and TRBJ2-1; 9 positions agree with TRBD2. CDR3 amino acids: CASSPTRGGQSQFF. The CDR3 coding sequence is TGTGCCAGCAGCCCGACGCGGGGGGGCCAATCGCAGTTCTTC.